These T cell receptor beta chains were read from a single sample in a study of blood T cell repertoires in COVID-19. Method: immunoSEQ multiplex PCR; TCRdb's copy keeps in-frame clones and lacks some. The sample carries 350,000 to 550,000 clones, approximately 90% recorded once. Material: peripheral blood. These receptors were collected from a young woman with acute or convalescent COVID-19. Both conserved end residues are part of each CDR3. D genes are given only for firm matches. Clone size is stated in some rows and not others, as once, few, many or a class when expanded.

13	-	-	TRBV12-5	TRBJ1-1	CASGLDVGGRAFF	TGTGCTAGTGGTTTGGATGTGGGGGGTCGAGCTTTCTTT
15	-	-	TRBV9	TRBJ1-5	CASSVGGRSNQPQHF	TGTGCCAGCAGCGTAGGAGGCAGAAGCAATCAGCCCCAGCATTTT
14	TRBD2	-	TRBV6-2/TRBV6-3	TRBJ2-7	CASSYSSGGHEQYF	TGTGCCAGCAGTTACTCTAGCGGGGGCCACGAGCAGTACTTC
16	-	-	TRBV6-1	TRBJ1-2	CASSDTAGYGWDGYTF	TGTGCCAGCAGTGATACAGCAGGGTATGGGTGGGATGGCTACACCTTC
13	-	-	TRBV12-3/TRBV12-4	TRBJ2-5	CASSLAQQETQYF	TGTGCCAGCAGTTTAGCACAGCAAGAGACCCAGTACTTC
13	-	few	TRBV3-1/TRBV3-2	TRBJ1-5	CASSQSVNQPQHF	TGTGCCAGCAGCCAGTCAGTGAATCAGCCCCAGCATTTT
13	-	-	TRBV24-1	TRBJ1-2	CATSDRGGAGYTF	TGTGCCACCAGTGATCGAGGGGGGGCTGGCTACACCTTC
14	-	-	TRBV6-5	TRBJ1-1	CASSYQQGYTEAFF	TGTGCCAGCAGTTACCAACAGGGCTACACTGAAGCTTTCTTT
15	-	once	TRBV13	TRBJ2-3	CASSLESRGKDTQYF	TGTGCCAGCAGCTTAGAGTCGCGGGGTAAGGATACGCAGTATTTT
13	-	once	TRBV6-5	TRBJ1-2	CASSYSRAAGYTF	TGTGCCAGCAGTTACTCGAGAGCCGCAGGCTACACCTTC
16	-	-	TRBV7-2	TRBJ1-6	CASSLVPTDYNSPLHF	TGTGCCAGCAGCTTAGTTCCTACAGACTATAATTCACCCCTCCACTTT
16	-	-	TRBV28	TRBJ2-5	CASSLLGRGFQETQYF	TGTGCCAGCAGTTTATTAGGCAGGGGATTCCAAGAGACCCAGTACTTC
16	TRBD1	-	TRBV10-3	TRBJ1-3	CAISFLPGQGRNTIYF	TGTGCCATCAGTTTCTTACCTGGACAGGGAAGAAACACCATATATTTT
11	-	-	TRBV4-1	TRBJ1-2	CASSQGEGYTF	TGCGCCAGCAGCCAAGGCGAGGGCTACACCTTC
13	-	-	TRBV5-1	TRBJ2-3	CASSRGGQDTQYF	TGCGCCAGCAGCCGCGGGGGCCAAGATACGCAGTATTTT
11	-	-	TRBV30	TRBJ1-4	CAWRQGDKLFF	TGTGCCTGGAGGCAGGGTGACAAACTGTTTTTT
16	-	-	TRBV7-3	TRBJ2-3	CASSLSNRVSTDTQYF	TGTGCCAGCAGCTTAAGTAATCGGGTTAGCACAGATACGCAGTATTTT
16	-	-	TRBV10-3	TRBJ1-6	CAISETGSSYNSPLHF	TGTGCCATCAGTGAAACAGGGAGCTCCTATAATTCACCCCTCCACTTT
16	-	-	TRBV2	TRBJ1-2	CASSEVGGLRNYGYTF	TGTGCCAGCAGTGAAGTGGGGGGGTTACGGAACTATGGCTACACCTTC
16	TRBD2	-	TRBV2	TRBJ2-7	CASRDRTSGGAGEQYF	TGTGCCAGCAGGGATCGGACTAGCGGGGGGGCAGGGGAGCAGTACTTC